Detailed here is one T cell receptor beta chain. Antigen specificity is unknown. The sample holds other DNA sequences that translate to the same CDR3. CD8 cells classed as naive were CD45RO-negative and positively selected for CCR7, excluding terminally differentiated effector memory CD45RA+ cells. Donors were healthy HIV-negative adults without recent acute infections or vaccinations. This specimen belongs to a study of shared clonotypes between healthy human individuals. Regarding the study as a whole: Non-shared clonotypes had lower generation probabilities than clonotypes shared by all four sorted-subset donors.

Some 30,000 T cell genomes (around 200 ng DNA) went into each sorted-subset replicate. In the original workflow: ImmunoSEQ supplied junction-only sequences lacking quality scores, so filtering was different. Sequencing used immunoSEQ multiplex PCR; TCRdb keeps in-frame clones, though not all of them. D and trimming were read from the DNA, whereas the V and J calls and clone size are those reported in that table. Of roughly 2.1 million clones listed, about 92% are singletons. V lost 5 bases, J lost 3 bases, and 3 bases stayed unmatched. CDR3 size: 14 residues. Germline values: CDR1 MNHEY, CDR2 SMNVEV (reference sequence).

The rearrangement uses TRBV27 and TRBJ1-4; TRBD1 matches at 7 bases. The clonotype originates from a man between 18 and 35 years old in good health. Some clones in this sample may be carry-over from other donors' samples. Specimen: naive CD8+ T cells from PBMCs. CDR3 loop: CASSPTGANEKLFF. The CDR3 DNA is TGTGCCAGCAGTCCCACAGGGGCTAATGAAAAACTGTTTTTT.